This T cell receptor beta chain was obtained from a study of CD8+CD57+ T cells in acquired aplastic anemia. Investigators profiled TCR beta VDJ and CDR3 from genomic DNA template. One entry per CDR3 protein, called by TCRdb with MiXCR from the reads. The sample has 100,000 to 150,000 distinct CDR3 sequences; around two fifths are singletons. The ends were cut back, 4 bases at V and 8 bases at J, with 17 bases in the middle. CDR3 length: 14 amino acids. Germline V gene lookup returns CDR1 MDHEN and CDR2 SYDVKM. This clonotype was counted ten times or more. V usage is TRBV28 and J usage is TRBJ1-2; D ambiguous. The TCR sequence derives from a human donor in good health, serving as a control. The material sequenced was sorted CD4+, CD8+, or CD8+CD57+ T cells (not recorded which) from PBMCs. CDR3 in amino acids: CASSSRAPGSGYTF. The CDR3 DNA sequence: TGTGCCAGCAGTTCGAGGGCGCCAGGTAGCGGCTACACCTTC.